These T cell receptor beta chains were read from a single sample in a study of blood T cell repertoires in COVID-19. Clones were read by immunoSEQ multiplex PCR, and TCRdb kept only the in-frame ones, dropping some. Of fewer than 300,000 clones listed, 75% to 95% are singletons. Sequencing used PBMCs or T cells enriched from blood (not recorded which). All receptors come from a woman aged 25 to 45 who had recovered from COVID-19. Each CDR3 is given with its conserved first and last residue. The order of the fields is J gene, D gene, clone size, V gene, CDR3 DNA, CDR3 protein. A D gene is named only where the DNA matches it firmly. Part of the rows lack a size; the others show once, few, many or a class for expanded clones.

TRBJ2-2 | . | . | TRBV27 | TGTGCCAGCAGTTTGGCAGCGAACACCGGGGAGCTGTTTTTT | CASSLAANTGELFF
TRBJ1-5 | TRBD1 | . | TRBV28 | TGTGCCAGCAGTTCCAACCCGGGACAGGCAACGTCCCAAAGCAATCAGCCCCAGCATTTT | CASSSNPGQATSQSNQPQHF
TRBJ1-2 | TRBD1 | . | TRBV28 | TGTGCCAGCAGTACTTCAGGGGGGCACAATGGCTACACCTTC | CASSTSGGHNGYTF
TRBJ2-2 | TRBD2 | few | TRBV7-9 | TGTGCCAGCAGCTTTAGCGGGATTAACACCGGGGAGCTGTTTTTT | CASSFSGINTGELFF
TRBJ2-2 | . | once | TRBV4-3 | TGCGCCAGCAGCCAAGGCAGGGGACCCGGGGAGCTGTTTTTT | CASSQGRGPGELFF
TRBJ1-5 | TRBD1 | . | TRBV3-1/TRBV3-2 | TGTGCCAGCAGCCAACTAGTCCCGGGACAGGGGATGGGCAATCAGCCCCAGCATTTT | CASSQLVPGQGMGNQPQHF
TRBJ1-5 | TRBD1 | . | TRBV19 | TGTGCCAGTAGTACCTACAGGGGGCGGATTAGCAATCAGCCCCAGCATTTT | CASSTYRGRISNQPQHF
TRBJ2-7 | . | . | TRBV4-3 | TGCGCCAGCAGCCAAGATCTCACTAGTGATACTTACGAGCAGTACTTC | CASSQDLTSDTYEQYF
TRBJ1-2 | . | . | TRBV6-5 | TGTGCCAGCAGTCGAACAACACATGGCTACACCTTC | CASSRTTHGYTF
TRBJ2-7 | TRBD2 | few | TRBV9 | TGTGCCAGCAGCGTACTAGCGGGAGGCCAGCAGTACTTC | CASSVLAGGQQYF
TRBJ2-3 | . | . | TRBV5-1 | TGCGCCAGCAGTGAATCCGCGGAAACCGGTACGCAGTATTTT | CASSESAETGTQYF
TRBJ1-2 | TRBD1 | . | TRBV28 | TGTGCCAGCAGTCAATCGGGACAGGGCGTAGGTGGCTACACCTTC | CASSQSGQGVGGYTF
TRBJ2-5 | . | . | TRBV11-2 | TGTGCCAGCAGCTTAGATCAGGAGACCCAGTACTTC | CASSLDQETQYF
TRBJ1-4 | TRBD1 | . | TRBV5-6 | TGTGCCAGCAGCTTGGGGCAGGGGGCGTGGGAAAAACTGTTTTTT | CASSLGQGAWEKLFF
TRBJ2-3 | . | once | TRBV19 | TGTGCCAGTACCAACAGTGAAAACACAGATACGCAGTATTTT | CASTNSENTDTQYF
TRBJ1-5 | . | . | TRBV2 | TGTGCCAGCAGTGGGGCAGGGAACAATCAGCCCCAGCATTTT | CASSGAGNNQPQHF
TRBJ2-7 | . | few | TRBV5-1 | TGCGCCAGCAGCCCGGCAGGGGCAGGACACCCCTTATCCTACGAGCAGTACTTC | CASSPAGAGHPLSYEQYF
TRBJ1-5 | . | . | TRBV28 | TGTGCCAGCAGTTTACTGTCTACGGGGGGAAATCAGCCCCAGCATTTT | CASSLLSTGGNQPQHF
TRBJ2-7 | TRBD1 | . | TRBV27 | TGTGCCAGCAGCCCGACAGGGGCGGGGGAGCAGTACTTC | CASSPTGAGEQYF
TRBJ2-4 | TRBD1 | . | TRBV9 | TGTGCCAGCAGCGCACATCAGGGGGATGAAGCCAAAAACATTCAGTACTTC | CASSAHQGDEAKNIQYF
TRBJ1-5 | . | . | TRBV30 | TGTGCCTGGGGGGACGGGGTAAATCAGCCCCAGCATTTT | CAWGDGVNQPQHF
TRBJ1-5 | . | . | TRBV19 | TGTGCCAGTAGTACAGCGAATCAGCCCCAGCATTTT | CASSTANQPQHF
TRBJ2-3 | TRBD2 | . | TRBV18 | TGTGCCAGCTCACCACAGCTAGCGGGGGGCACAGATACGCAGTATTTT | CASSPQLAGGTDTQYF
TRBJ2-7 | TRBD2 | . | TRBV11-1 | TGTGCCAGCAGCCCTAGCGGGAGCTCCTACGAGCAGTACTTC | CASSPSGSSYEQYF
TRBJ2-2 | TRBD1 | . | TRBV19 | TGTGCCAGTAGTTTGCTGGGACAGGGGGCCGGGGAGCTGTTTTTT | CASSLLGQGAGELFF
TRBJ1-5 | TRBD1 | . | TRBV7-8 | TGTGCCAGCAGCTCCAAAGACAGGGGGGTAGAGGTAGGCAATCAGCCCCAGCATTTT | CASSSKDRGVEVGNQPQHF
TRBJ1-1 | . | . | TRBV5-6 | TGTGCCAGCAGCTTGGAGACAAATGAAGCTTTCTTT | CASSLETNEAFF
TRBJ1-1 | . | . | TRBV7-9 | TGTGCCAGCAGCTTAAAATTAGGACAGACAGACTCGAGGACTGAAGCTTTCTTT | CASSLKLGQTDSRTEAFF
TRBJ1-5 | . | . | TRBV7-2 | TGTGCCAGCAGTTCCAGCGTTAATAGCAATCAGCCCCAGCATTTT | CASSSSVNSNQPQHF
TRBJ2-7 | TRBD2 | once | TRBV19 | TGTGCCAGTAGTAGAATTGGTGGGACTAGCGGAAGGGTCCCCTACGAGCAGTACTTC | CASSRIGGTSGRVPYEQYF
TRBJ2-1 | TRBD2 | . | TRBV5-1 | TGCGCCAGCAGCAGAAGCGGGAGCTCCTACAATGAGCAGTTCTTC | CASSRSGSSYNEQFF
TRBJ1-5 | . | . | TRBV2 | TGTGCCAGCAATAGGGAGCTAAATCAGCCCCAGCATTTT | CASNRELNQPQHF
TRBJ2-3 | . | . | TRBV6-1 | TGTGCCAGCAGTGCTTATGCGGCGGTTACTAGCACAGATACGCAGTATTTT | CASSAYAAVTSTDTQYF
TRBJ2-3 | TRBD2 | . | TRBV9 | TGTGCCAGCAGCGTAGGTAGCGGGAGTTTCGGCAGCACAGATACGCAGTATTTT | CASSVGSGSFGSTDTQYF
TRBJ1-2 | TRBD1 | . | TRBV18 | TGTGCCAGCTCACCAGGGACAGGGCAAGGCTACACCTTC | CASSPGTGQGYTF
TRBJ1-1 | . | . | TRBV19 | TGTGCCAGTAGTATGAGGGGGAGAGCTGAAGCTTTCTTT | CASSMRGRAEAFF
TRBJ1-3 | . | . | TRBV21-1 | TGTGCCAGCAGCCGACCGGGACAGGGACACTGGGGTGAATCTGGAAACACCATATATTTT | CASSRPGQGHWGESGNTIYF
TRBJ2-3 | TRBD1 | . | TRBV4-3 | TGCGCCAGCAGCCAAGAGAGGGGGCGGGGCACAGATACGCAGTATTTT | CASSQERGRGTDTQYF
TRBJ2-1 | TRBD2 | . | TRBV7-2 | TGTGCCAGCAGCTTACTAGCGGGAGGGGGTGAGCAGTTCTTC | CASSLLAGGGEQFF
TRBJ2-7 | . | . | TRBV7-6 | TGTGCCAGCAGCTCCTTGACGGGAGTCCCCGAGCAGTACTTC | CASSSLTGVPEQYF
TRBJ2-7 | . | . | TRBV5-1 | TGCGCCAGCAGCTTGGAACTGTCCTACGAGCAGTACTTC | CASSLELSYEQYF
TRBJ2-5 | . | . | TRBV15 | TGTGCCACCAGCAGAGATGAGGAGACCCAGTACTTC | CATSRDEETQYF
TRBJ1-1 | TRBD1 | . | TRBV12-3/TRBV12-4 | TGTGCCAGCAGTTTAGCCCGGGACAGGGGAGCTTTCTTT | CASSLARDRGAFF